The 10 T cell receptor beta chains listed next were all sequenced from one sample in a study of blood T cell repertoires in COVID-19. Clones were read by immunoSEQ multiplex PCR, and TCRdb kept only the in-frame ones, dropping some. Found here are 54,000 or so clones, approximately 88% of them singletons; the top ten hold about 3.2%. The specimen was peripheral blood. Source of these receptors: a human donor in a cohort sampled during active COVID-19.

This clone turned up a few times. The CDR3 protein is CASRQGQETQYF. In nucleotides, the CDR3 is TGTGCCAGTAGACAGGGACAAGAGACCCAGTACTTC. The rearrangement joins TRBV25-1 to TRBJ2-5, with TRBD1 matching over 7 bases. Trimming removed 9 bases from V and 2 bases from J; junction bases left unmatched: 3. Germline CDR1 and CDR2: MGHDK and SYGVNS. CDR3 length: 12 residues.

The CDR3 loop is CASSPRAGTGSGELFF. In DNA, the CDR3 is TGTGCCAGCTCACCACGGGCCGGGACAGGATCCGGGGAGCTGTTTTTT. This chain connects TRBV18 to TRBJ2-2, with 8 bases lining up with TRBD1. The CDR3 sequence is 16 residues long. Trimming at V came to 1 base and at J to 6 bases, leaving 7 bases not matched to a gene. CDR1 KGHSH and CDR2 LQKENI come from the germline V gene. Full variable domain (remainder filled in from reference TRBV18 and TRBJ2-2): NAGVMQNPRHLVRRRGQEARLRCSPMKGHSHVYWYRQLPEEGLKFMVYLQKENIIDESGMPKERFSAEFPKEGPSILRIQQVVRGDSAAYFCASSPRAGTGSGELFFGEGSRLTVL.

V and J are TRBV5-1 and TRBJ1-1, with D unclear. Trimming removed 2 bases at V and 7 bases at J, with 15 bases between. CDR1 SGHRS and CDR2 YFSETQ come from the germline V gene. There are 14 residues in the CDR3. The CDR3 nucleotides read TGCGCCAGCAGCTTAACGTCGGGTCAAAATGAAGCTTTCTTT. Translated: CASSLTSGQNEAFF.

The chain combines TRBV11-2 with TRBJ1-3; D may be TRBD1 (6 bases). Trimming cost V 5 bases and J 2 bases, with 16 bases left between them. Germline values: CDR1 SGHAT, CDR2 FQNNGV. The CDR3 is 16 residues long. The CDR3 DNA sequence: TGTGCCAGCAGCCAGAGGGGGTTTTCGGCTGGAAACACCATATATTTT. Protein product: CASSQRGFSAGNTIYF.

The chain couples TRBV18 to TRBJ2-3, with 8 bases lining up with TRBD1. The junction had 8 bases not matched to a gene; V was cut back by 3 bases and J by 6 bases. Looked up from germline, CDR1 is KGHSH and CDR2 is LQKENI. The CDR3 contains 15 residues. Written as DNA, the CDR3 is TGTGCCAGCTCACCTAGGGTCCAGGGGGCGGATACGCAGTATTTT. Protein: CASSPRVQGADTQYF.

V is TRBV11-3 and J is TRBJ1-1, with a tentative D call TRBD1 (5 bases). This CDR3 region has 15 residues. Germline lookup yields CDR1 SGHNT and CDR2 YENEEA. Trimming left V 5 bases short and J 1 base short, with 14 bases between. CDR3 in DNA: TGTGCCAGCAGCGGAGACAGCCGCGGGAACACTGAAGCTTTCTTT. Its translation is CASSGDSRGNTEAFF.

The rearrangement links TRBV5-4 to TRBJ1-2, with D possibly matching TRBD1 (5 bases). CDR1 SGHNT and CDR2 YYREEE come from the germline V gene (reference sequence). V lost 6 bases to trimming and J lost 2 bases, with 14 bases between them. The CDR3 is 14 amino acids. CDR3 DNA: TGTGCCAGCACCCTAGACAGTATGAACTATGGCTACACCTTC. This sequence encodes CASTLDSMNYGYTF.

V usage is TRBV5-4 and J usage is TRBJ2-7; unclear D gene. The CDR3 consists of 12 residues. Trimming cost V 1 base and J 4 bases, with 6 bases left between them. Germline lookup yields CDR1 SGHNT and CDR2 YYREEE (reference sequence). The CDR3 DNA reads TGTGCCAGCAGCTTGAGCCGGTACGAGCAGTACTTC. Protein sequence: CASSLSRYEQYF. Looking up the rest from reference TRBV5-4 and TRBJ2-7 gives the full variable domain: ETGVTQSPTHLIKTRGQQVTLRCSSQSGHNTVSWYQQALGQGPQFIFQYYREEENGRGNFPPRFSGLQFPNYSSELNVNALELDDSALYLCASSLSRYEQYFGPGTRLTVT.

The chain employs TRBV27 and TRBJ2-7; perhaps TRBD2 as D (5 bases). Germline values: CDR1 MNHEY, CDR2 SMNVEV (reference sequence). Between the trimmed V and J ends, which lost 5 bases and 3 bases, there was a span of 23 bases. The length of the CDR3 is 17 residues. This CDR3 is CASSPRGATQINYEQYF. CDR3 nucleotides: TGTGCCAGCAGTCCCCGGGGAGCGACCCAAATTAACTACGAGCAGTACTTC.

CDR3 sequence reads: CASSVLAGEGGELFF. For the CDR3, the DNA is TGTGCCAGCAGCGTCTTAGCGGGGGAGGGCGGGGAGCTGTTTTTT. The chain uses TRBV9 and TRBJ2-2, with TRBD2 matching over 9 bases. This CDR3 region has 15 residues. V was clipped by 2 bases and J by 7 bases; unmatched bases: 6. Germline V gene lookup returns CDR1 SGDLS and CDR2 YYNGEE.